A selection of T cell receptor beta chains follows, all from one sample in a study of regulatory T cells in long-lasting Graves disease. Via MiXCR, TCRdb re-called the multiplex PCR reads, giving one row per CDR3 protein. Among around 330,000 distinct CDR3 sequences listed, 18% were seen once. The sequences come from peripheral blood mononuclear cells (PBMCs), collected at new diagnosis, from a patient treated with antithyroid drugs. These receptor sequences come from a female donor with Graves disease. Each CDR3 is given with its conserved first and last residue. Fields, in order: D gene, clone size, V gene, J gene, CDR3 DNA, CDR3 protein. D genes are given only for firm matches. Some rows have no size entry. The others give once, few or many, or a class for an expanded clone.

.	many	TRBV15	TRBJ2-1	TGTGCCACCAGCAGAGATATTCACCAGCGGGAGTTCTTC	CATSRDIHQREFF
.	many	TRBV12-3/TRBV12-4	TRBJ2-7	TGTGCCAGCAGTGGTCAAGGGCCCCACTACGAGCAGTACTTC	CASSGQGPHYEQYF
.	.	TRBV29-1	TRBJ2-2	TGCAGCGTTGAAGACCCGTCCCACCCACCCGGGGAGCTGTTTTTT	CSVEDPSHPPGELFF
TRBD2	many	TRBV5-1	TRBJ2-7	TGCGCCAGCAGCCCAGGGACTAGCGGGAGCGAGCAGTACTTC	CASSPGTSGSEQYF
TRBD1	many	TRBV10-3	TRBJ2-1	TGTGCCATCAGATCCACAGGGGGCCCCTACAATGAGCAGTTCTTC	CAIRSTGGPYNEQFF
.	many	TRBV29-1	TRBJ1-4	TGCAGCGCCGGATTTTCAACTAATGAAAAACTGTTTTTT	CSAGFSTNEKLFF
TRBD2	.	TRBV7-9	TRBJ2-3	TGTGCCAGCAGCTTTCTAGCGGGGATTAGCACAGATACGCAGTATTTT	CASSFLAGISTDTQYF
TRBD2	many	TRBV20-1	TRBJ2-3	TGCAGTGCCAGGCGCCGGACTAGCGGTACAGATACGCAGTATTTT	CSARRRTSGTDTQYF
.	many	TRBV7-9	TRBJ2-7	TGTGCCAGCAGTTTACAGGGAGGGGAGCAGTACTTC	CASSLQGGEQYF
.	.	TRBV30	TRBJ1-6	TGTGCCTGGACAGAATATAATTCACCCCTCCACTTT	CAWTEYNSPLHF
TRBD1	.	TRBV4-1	TRBJ1-1	TGCGCCAGCAGCCCAGGACAGGGAAGGGGAGCTTTCTTT	CASSPGQGRGAFF
.	few	TRBV19	TRBJ2-1	TGTGCCAGTAGTATGAATAGGAGGGCCTACAATGAGCAGTTCTTC	CASSMNRRAYNEQFF
.	.	TRBV4-1	TRBJ1-2	TGTGCCAGCAGCCACCCGGTAGGCAGTGTATATGGCTACACCTTC	CASSHPVGSVYGYTF
TRBD1	few	TRBV4-1	TRBJ1-1	TGCGCCAGCAGCCTAACAGGGGGCGCGAACACTGAAGCTTTCTTT	CASSLTGGANTEAFF
.	many	TRBV7-8	TRBJ2-2	TGTGCCAGCAGCCCCCCGGGCACCGGGGAGCTGTTTTTT	CASSPPGTGELFF
.	many	TRBV30	TRBJ1-1	TGTGCCTGGCGGGGTACTGAAGCTTTCTTT	CAWRGTEAFF
TRBD2	many	TRBV7-3	TRBJ2-1	TGTGCCAGCAGTGGTGGGGCTAGCGGCTCCTACAATGAGCAGTTCTTC	CASSGGASGSYNEQFF
TRBD2	.	TRBV27	TRBJ2-1	TGTGCCAGCAGTCACCTCCGGGAGGCGAAGTTCTTC	CASSHLREAKFF
TRBD2	.	TRBV30	TRBJ2-7	TGTGCCTGTCAAATAGCGGGTTTCTACGAGCAGTACTTC	CACQIAGFYEQYF
.	many	TRBV7-8	TRBJ2-7	TGTGCCAGCAGCTTAGAAGGGCAGGTCCTTAGCTCCTACGAGCAGTACTTC	CASSLEGQVLSSYEQYF
TRBD2	.	TRBV30	TRBJ2-1	TGTGCCTGGATCGCGGGAGCCGGTAATGAGCAGTTCTTC	CAWIAGAGNEQFF
.	few	TRBV9	TRBJ2-2	TGTGCCAGCAGCCCATCGAAAATCCATGCCACCGGGGAGCTGTTTTTT	CASSPSKIHATGELFF
.	.	TRBV7-3	TRBJ1-4	TGTGCCAGCAGCTTCACAGGGAGGACTAATGAAAAACTGTTTTTT	CASSFTGRTNEKLFF
.	many	TRBV27	TRBJ2-1	TGTGCCAGCAGTACAAATACGGGATTCAACTACAATGAGCAGTTCTTC	CASSTNTGFNYNEQFF
.	few	TRBV5-1	TRBJ2-5	TGCGCCAGCACCCCCTATCAGCAAGAGACCCAGTACTTC	CASTPYQQETQYF
.	many	TRBV28	TRBJ2-2	TGTGCCAGCCAGGGGACGGGAAACACCGGGGAGCTGTTTTTT	CASQGTGNTGELFF
.	many	TRBV19	TRBJ1-1	TGTGCCAGTAGTATAGGACAGAACACTGAAGCTTTCTTT	CASSIGQNTEAFF
TRBD1	many	TRBV7-3	TRBJ2-1	TGTGCCAGCAGCTCCCGACAGGGGTACAATGAGCAGTTCTTC	CASSSRQGYNEQFF
TRBD2	many	TRBV25-1	TRBJ2-7	TGTGCCAGCCTTGGGGAGGGAATTAGCGAGCAGTACTTC	CASLGEGISEQYF
.	.	TRBV14	TRBJ2-1	TGTGCCAGCAGCCAAGAGGGGCGGGGTTGGAATGAGCAGTTCTTC	CASSQEGRGWNEQFF
TRBD2	.	TRBV9	TRBJ2-7	TGTGCCAGCAGCCTTCCCGGGGGGATAAACTACGAGCAGTACTTC	CASSLPGGINYEQYF
.	many	TRBV6-1	TRBJ1-4	TGTGCCAGCAGAAGGGAGAAGGAAAAACTGTTTTTT	CASRREKEKLFF
TRBD2	many	TRBV19	TRBJ2-1	TGTGCCAGTAGTATATCGGGGGTCGGGGAGGGCTGGGGTGAGCAGTTCTTC	CASSISGVGEGWGEQFF
TRBD2	many	TRBV7-8	TRBJ2-7	TGTGCCAGCAGCTTAGCGCCTAGCGGGAGAGACGAGCAGTACTTC	CASSLAPSGRDEQYF
.	.	TRBV20-1	TRBJ1-1	TGCAGTGCTAGTAATTATAGGGGTAACACTGAAGCTTTCTTT	CSASNYRGNTEAFF
TRBD1	.	TRBV6-4	TRBJ1-2	TGTGCCAGCAGTTACTCGGCGTTTGCCACGGGACAGGTCAACTATGGCTCCACCTTC	CASSYSAFATGQVNYGSTF
.	few	TRBV6-1	TRBJ2-2	TGTGCCAGCAGTGAGCCACCCCGGGCCTTTACCGGGGAGCTGTTTTTT	CASSEPPRAFTGELFF
.	many	TRBV10-2	TRBJ1-2	TGCGCCAGCGCCCCGAGGGGGTTCCGTGGCTACACCTTC	CASAPRGFRGYTF
.	few	TRBV5-1	TRBJ1-5	TGCGCCAGCGGCCCGAGAGGAGGCAATCAGCCCCAGCATTTT	CASGPRGGNQPQHF
.	many	TRBV3-1	TRBJ2-1	TGTGCCAGCAGCCAACAGGGGCCTGACGAGAATGAGCAGTTCTTC	CASSQQGPDENEQFF
TRBD1	many	TRBV5-1	TRBJ1-2	TGCGCCAGCAGCATGCAGACAGGGCCCAGCTATGGCTACACCTTC	CASSMQTGPSYGYTF
.	many	TRBV12-5	TRBJ1-4	TGTGCTAGTGGTCCCCCCGAGGGCGGAACGGGTGAAAAACTGTTTTTT	CASGPPEGGTGEKLFF
.	many	TRBV2	TRBJ2-7	TGTGCCACTAGGAGCGAGCAGTACTTC	CATRSEQYF
.	many	TRBV12-3/TRBV12-4	TRBJ2-7	TGTGCCAGCAGTTACGGGAACAAATACGAGCAGTACTTC	CASSYGNKYEQYF
.	.	TRBV12-3/TRBV12-4	TRBJ2-5	TGTGCCAGCAGCCGGCCCCCTGGGACACAAGAGACCCAGTACTTC	CASSRPPGTQETQYF
TRBD2	few	TRBV5-1	TRBJ2-1	TGCGCCAGCAGAGCCCAACGCGGGAGAAATTCTAATGAGCAGTTCTTC	CASRAQRGRNSNEQFF
.	.	TRBV4-2	TRBJ2-1	TGTGCCAGCAGCCAAGATTTGGGACGCGGGGTTGGGTTCGCTGAGCAGTTCTTC	CASSQDLGRGVGFAEQFF
.	few	TRBV2	TRBJ2-7	TGTGCCAGCAGTTGGACAGACGCCTACGAGCAGTACTTC	CASSWTDAYEQYF
TRBD2	few	TRBV10-3	TRBJ2-3	TGTGCCACCACCCTGGGCGGGAGTGGAACAGATACGCAGTATTTT	CATTLGGSGTDTQYF
TRBD2	many	TRBV28	TRBJ2-7	TGTGCCAGCAGTTGGGGGGGGGGGTCGGTCGAGCAGTACTTC	CASSWGGGSVEQYF
.	many	TRBV11-3	TRBJ2-1	TGTGCCAGCAGCCCGGGGTTTAATGAGCAGTTCTTC	CASSPGFNEQFF
.	many	TRBV5-1	TRBJ1-4	TGTGCCAGCAGCTTAACAGGGCCTAATGAAAAACTGTTTTTT	CASSLTGPNEKLFF
TRBD2	many	TRBV27	TRBJ2-7	TGTGCCAGCAGTTGGACTAGCGGTTACGAGCAGTACTTC	CASSWTSGYEQYF
.	many	TRBV5-1	TRBJ1-6	TGCGCCAGCAGCTGGAACCGGGACGGGGATTCACCCCTCCACTTT	CASSWNRDGDSPLHF
.	many	TRBV28	TRBJ2-1	TGTGCCAGCAGCAGGGGGGGGGCTGGGGGCAATGAGCAGTTCTTC	CASSRGGAGGNEQFF
.	many	TRBV30	TRBJ2-7	TGTGCCTGGAGTGCCTCCTACTCCTACGAGCAGTACTTC	CAWSASYSYEQYF
.	many	TRBV5-1	TRBJ2-2	TGCGCCAGCAGCTTCGGATCGGCGGCGTTCGGGGAGCTGTTTTTT	CASSFGSAAFGELFF
.	.	TRBV18	TRBJ1-2	TGTGCCAGCTCACTTCGGACGGACTATGGCTACACCTTC	CASSLRTDYGYTF